Below, 30 T cell receptor beta chains from the same sample are listed, as sequenced in a study of blood T cell repertoires in COVID-19. Produced via immunoSEQ multiplex PCR; TCRdb's table is partial and in-frame only. The sample lists around 30,000 clones, 85% seen once, with under 8.5% in the top ten. Input material: peripheral blood. Every receptor here comes from a man aged 60 to 69 with active COVID-19.

CDR3 sequence reads: CASSQAVTTNTGELFF. The CDR3 nucleotides read TGCGCCAGCAGCCAAGCGGTAACTACGAACACCGGGGAGCTGTTTTTT. The chain joins TRBV5-1 to TRBJ2-2; tentative D call: TRBD2 (5 bases). Germline V CDR1 and CDR2: SGHRS, YFSETQ. This CDR3 comprises 16 residues. The germline V and J ends were trimmed by 4 bases and 0 bases, with 13 bases remaining between them. Looking up the rest from reference TRBV5-1 and TRBJ2-2 gives the full variable domain: KAGVTQTPRYLIKTRGQQVTLSCSPISGHRSVSWYQQTPGQGLQFLFEYFSETQRNKGNFPGRFSGRQFSNSRSEMNVSTLELGDSALYLCASSQAVTTNTGELFFGEGSRLTVL.

As to this clone: The same CDR3 can be traced to other DNA sequences in this sample. This rearrangement joins TRBV7-8 to TRBJ2-1, with 7 positions matching TRBD1. The V and J ends lost 3 bases and 7 bases, in that order; junction bases with no gene match: 3. The CDR3 extends over 13 amino acids. Germline values: CDR1 SGHVS, CDR2 FQNEAQ. The DNA of the CDR3 is TGTGCCAGCAGCTTGCGACAGGGTAATGAGCAGTTCTTC. It specifies CASSLRQGNEQFF.

This chain joins TRBV9 and TRBJ1-1; a weak D match, TRBD1 (5 bases). V was cut by 0 bases and J by 5 bases, with 14 bases left in between. Germline loops: CDR1 SGDLS, CDR2 YYNGEE. The CDR3 has 15 residues. The CDR3 coding sequence is TGTGCCAGCAGCGTAGTTTTAGGGGCGCAGACTGAAGCTTTCTTT. It encodes CASSVVLGAQTEAFF.

The chain couples TRBV7-2 to TRBJ2-7, with 14 bases matching TRBD2. There are 16 residues in the CDR3. J was trimmed by 5 bases and V by 5 bases; bases with no gene match: 8. CDR1 is SGHTA and CDR2 is FQGNSA in the germline V gene. The CDR3 loop is CASSGGTSGRDHEQYF. In nucleotides, the CDR3 is TGTGCCAGCAGCGGGGGGACTAGCGGGAGAGACCACGAGCAGTACTTC.

The chain employs TRBV7-8 and TRBJ2-1; 8 bases fit TRBD2. V was pared by 5 bases and J by 7 bases, with 10 bases of the junction left unmatched. Germline V lookup: CDR1 SGHVS, CDR2 FQNEAQ. There are 15 residues in the CDR3. CDR3 residues: CASSRSGGRWNEQFF. The CDR3, as DNA: TGTGCCAGCAGCCGATCTGGCGGGAGGTGGAATGAGCAGTTCTTC.

J is TRBJ2-7 and V is TRBV19; 9 bases map to TRBD1. V was pared by 3 bases and J by 3 bases, with 3 bases of the junction left unmatched. Germline lookup yields CDR1 LNHDA and CDR2 SQIVND (reference sequence). The CDR3 length is 14 residues. This CDR3 reads CASSMTGGSYEQYF. CDR3 DNA: TGTGCCAGTAGTATGACAGGGGGGAGCTACGAGCAGTACTTC.

The chain is built from TRBV5-5 and TRBJ2-7; no clear D. The CDR3 covers 15 residues. The V end was cut by 1 base, the J end by 0 bases, with 11 bases between. Germline lookup yields CDR1 SGHKS and CDR2 YYEKEE (reference sequence). The CDR3, as DNA: TGTGCCAGCAGCTTGTTAATTTACACCTCCTACGAGCAGTACTTC. This translates into CASSLLIYTSYEQYF.

The V gene is TRBV7-9, the J gene TRBJ2-4, with D possibly TRBD2 on 5 matching bases. The CDR3 sequence is 13 residues long. Trimming shortened V by 0 bases and J by 9 bases, and 9 bases separated the two germline ends. CDR1 SEHNR and CDR2 FQNEAQ come from the germline V gene (reference sequence). The CDR3 DNA reads as TGTGCCAGCAGCTTAGCGGGAGACGGCATTCAGTACTTC. Translation: CASSLAGDGIQYF.

The chain joins TRBV5-6 to TRBJ2-3; 13 bases are shared with TRBD2. With V trimmed by 1 base and J by 0 bases, 2 bases remained unmatched. The CDR3 contains 17 residues. CDR1 and CDR2 from the germline V gene are SGHDT and YYEEEE. Written as DNA, the CDR3 is TGTGCCAGCAGCTTGAGGACTAGCGGGAGAAGCACAGATACGCAGTATTTT. Its protein product is CASSLRTSGRSTDTQYF.

The gene calls are TRBV29-1 and TRBJ2-1; 9 bases map to TRBD2. The junction had 5 bases not matched to a gene; V was cut back by 4 bases and J by 10 bases. The CDR3 is made up of 12 amino acids. In germline, CDR1 is SQVTM, CDR2 ANQGSEA. CDR3 DNA: TGCAGCGTTGTAGTTAGCGGGAGAGAGCAGTTCTTC. Its translation is CSVVVSGREQFF.

This sequence joins TRBV19 and TRBJ2-2; 8 positions match TRBD2. V was pared by 4 bases and J by 4 bases, with 8 bases of the junction left unmatched. The germline V gene encodes CDR1 LNHDA and CDR2 SQIVND (reference sequence). The CDR3 contains 16 residues. CDR3 nucleotides: TGTGCCAGTAGTAAATTTAGCGGGAAAGGCACCGGGGAGCTGTTTTTT. Translating gives CASSKFSGKGTGELFF.

The chain combines TRBV6-5 with TRBJ2-2; TRBD2 agrees at 10 bases. This CDR3 is 14 amino acids long. The V gene end was trimmed by 8 bases and the J gene end by 1 base; junction bases not matched to a gene: 1. Germline CDR1 is MNHEY and CDR2 is SVGAGI. CDR3 DNA sequence: TGTGCCAGCCGGACTAGCGGGAACACCGGGGAGCTGTTTTTT. It specifies CASRTSGNTGELFF.

This clone was observed a single time. This chain uses TRBV19 with TRBJ2-1; 11 positions match TRBD2. CDR1 and CDR2 (germline): LNHDA, SQIVND (reference sequence). The CDR3 extends over 11 amino acids. The CDR3 DNA follows: TGTGGTAGCGGGAGGGAGGATGAGCAGTTCTTC. This encodes CGSGREDEQFF.

The chain has TRBV11-2 and TRBJ2-1; 7 bases are a match to TRBD2. Trimming cost V 1 base and J 12 bases; bases outside gene matches: 18. The V gene's germline CDR1 is SGHAT and CDR2 FQNNGV. The CDR3 contains 17 residues. This CDR3 reads CASSLGGGAASISRQFF. CDR3 DNA: TGTGCCAGCAGCTTAGGGGGGGGAGCGGCTTCCATCAGTCGGCAGTTCTTC. The variable domain in full, completed from reference TRBV11-2 and TRBJ2-1, reads EAGVAQSPRYKIIEKRQSVAFWCNPISGHATLYWYQQILGQGPKLLIQFQNNGVVDDSQLPKDRFSAERLKGVDSTLKIQPAKLEDSAVYLCASSLGGGAASISRQFFGPGTRLTVL.

The rearrangement links TRBV6-5 to TRBJ2-1, with 9 bases that match TRBD2. The germline gives CDR1 MNHEY, CDR2 SVGAGI. The CDR3 has 15 residues. The V segment lost 6 bases and the J segment 7 bases; nucleotides outside the gene matches: 10. CDR3: CASRPLGLAWNEQFF. The DNA for the CDR3 is TGTGCCAGCAGACCCCTTGGACTAGCGTGGAATGAGCAGTTCTTC.

J is TRBJ2-5 and V is TRBV5-1; tentative D call: TRBD2 (5 bases). V shed 0 bases and J shed 5 bases, with 14 bases lying between them. The CDR3 has 15 amino acids. Per the germline V gene, CDR1 is SGHRS and CDR2 is YFSETQ. The DNA for the CDR3 is TGCGCCAGCAGCTTGGTAGCCGGAGGCCAGGAGACCCAGTACTTC. It yields the protein CASSLVAGGQETQYF.

This clone was observed a single time. This sequence joins TRBV6-5 and TRBJ2-2; D is ambiguous. The V end lost 4 bases, the J end lost 1 base, and 7 bases lay between the germline ends. The CDR3 is 14 amino acids. Germline CDR1 MNHEY, CDR2 SVGAGI. CDR3 in amino acids: CASSLSRNTGELFF. The DNA for the CDR3 is TGTGCCAGCAGTTTATCTCGGAACACCGGGGAGCTGTTTTTT.

The chain recombines TRBV6-5 with TRBJ1-4, with TRBD1 matching over 7 bases. Germline assignment: CDR1 MNHEY and CDR2 SVGAGI. This CDR3 contains 15 residues. V was clipped by 6 bases and J by 0 bases; unmatched bases: 4. CDR3 sequence: CASSQGQATNEKLFF. The CDR3 nucleotides read TGTGCCAGCAGCCAAGGACAGGCAACTAATGAAAAACTGTTTTTT.

The chain uses TRBV5-1 and TRBJ2-5; 7 bases are shared with TRBD2. CDR1 is SGHRS and CDR2 is YFSETQ in the germline V gene. CDR3 size: 14 residues. V dropped 4 bases and J dropped 5; count of bases not matched to a gene: 8. The CDR3 protein is CASSPLGRSETQYF. DNA of the CDR3: TGCGCCAGCAGCCCACTCGGGAGGTCGGAGACCCAGTACTTC. Filled out from reference TRBV5-1 and TRBJ2-5, the complete variable domain reads KAGVTQTPRYLIKTRGQQVTLSCSPISGHRSVSWYQQTPGQGLQFLFEYFSETQRNKGNFPGRFSGRQFSNSRSEMNVSTLELGDSALYLCASSPLGRSETQYFGPGTRLLVL.

The chain joins TRBV7-6 to TRBJ2-7; 7 bases line up with TRBD2. Trimming took 5 bases from V and 3 from J; bases not matched to a gene: 10. CDR1 SGHVS and CDR2 FNYEAQ come from the germline V gene. This CDR3 has 15 residues. The CDR3 DNA follows: TGTGCCAGCAGCCCAAACCGCCTAGCGGACTACGAGCAGTACGTC. Amino acid sequence: CASSPNRLADYEQYV.

The chain employs TRBV9 and TRBJ2-7; the D gene is possibly TRBD2 (6 bases). V lost 4 bases, J lost 11 bases, and 22 bases lay in between. The germline V gene has CDR1 SGDLS and CDR2 YYNGEE. The CDR3 is 14 amino acids. The CDR3 DNA follows: TGTGCCAGCAGCCCCGACCGAGGGATAGGCGGGAAGTACGTC. Its protein product is CASSPDRGIGGKYV.

The sample holds a few counts of this clone. V usage is TRBV5-1 and J usage is TRBJ2-2, with 11 bases matching TRBD2. J lost 0 bases, V lost 2 bases, and 12 bases had no gene match. The length of the CDR3 is 20 residues. Germline loops: CDR1 SGHRS, CDR2 YFSETQ. The CDR3 is CASSLILAGGSFANTGELFF. The CDR3 DNA follows: TGCGCCAGCAGCTTAATCCTAGCGGGAGGATCATTCGCGAACACCGGGGAGCTGTTTTTT. The full variable domain, its missing parts supplied by reference TRBV5-1 and TRBJ2-2, is KAGVTQTPRYLIKTRGQQVTLSCSPISGHRSVSWYQQTPGQGLQFLFEYFSETQRNKGNFPGRFSGRQFSNSRSEMNVSTLELGDSALYLCASSLILAGGSFANTGELFFGEGSRLTVL.

The chain joins TRBV5-8 to TRBJ2-7; D perhaps matches TRBD2 (6 bases). CDR3 length equals 16 residues. Trimming took 0 bases from V and 0 from J, leaving 13 bases between them. Germline V lookup: CDR1 SGHTS, CDR2 YDEGEE. This CDR3 is CASSLEGGMSSYEQYV. CDR3 coding DNA: TGTGCCAGCAGCTTGGAAGGCGGGATGAGCTCCTACGAGCAGTACGTC.

The chain carries TRBV4-1 and TRBJ1-3; D may be TRBD1 (5 bases). Germline CDR1 and CDR2: MGHRA and YSYEKL. Trimming stripped 0 bases from V and 2 bases from J, with 8 bases between. This CDR3 comprises 15 residues. Here the CDR3 DNA reads TGCGCCAGCAGCCAAGACAGGGCGGCTGGAAACACCATATATTTT. Translated: CASSQDRAAGNTIYF.

The chain carries TRBV5-1 and TRBJ2-1; 9 nucleotides agree with TRBD2. Trimming cost V 7 bases and J 7 bases; bases outside gene matches: 12. Germline assignment: CDR1 SGHRS and CDR2 YFSETQ. This CDR3 region has 15 residues. CDR3 nucleotide sequence: TGCGCCAGCGGGCTAGCGGGAAACGGACGGAATGAGCAGTTCTTC. It translates to CASGLAGNGRNEQFF.

The chain links TRBV9 to TRBJ2-1; TRBD2 matches at 7 bases. The V gene end was trimmed by 6 bases and the J gene end by 2 bases; junction bases not matched to a gene: 8. The V gene's germline CDR1 is SGDLS and CDR2 YYNGEE. The CDR3 has 15 residues. CDR3 protein: CASNPYSGPYNEQFF. For the CDR3, the DNA is TGTGCCAGCAATCCGTATAGCGGGCCCTACAATGAGCAGTTCTTC.

This clone was recorded a few times. The chain recombines TRBV28 with TRBJ1-1; D may be TRBD1 (5 bases). In germline, CDR1 is MDHEN, CDR2 SYDVKM. CDR3 length equals 12 residues. V dropped 4 bases and J dropped 11 bases, with 14 bases sitting between them. The DNA of the CDR3 is TGTGCCAGCAGTTCCCCCAGGGAAAGGGCTTTCTTT. It encodes CASSSPRERAFF. Full variable domain (rest looked up from reference TRBV28 and TRBJ1-1): DVKVTQSSRYLVKRTGEKVFLECVQDMDHENMFWYRQDPGLGLRLIYFSYDVKMKEKGDIPEGYSVSREKKERFSLILESASTNQTSMYLCASSSPRERAFFGQGTRLTVV.

The chain is built from TRBV4-2 and TRBJ2-5, with TRBD2 matching 7 bases. This CDR3 is 15 amino acids long. In germline, CDR1 is LGHNA, CDR2 YNFKEQ. V shed 3 bases, J shed 7 bases, and the junction held 11 bases outside the gene matches. This CDR3 reads CASSQGGERFATQYF. The CDR3 DNA is TGTGCCAGCAGCCAGGGGGGGGAGCGATTCGCGACCCAGTACTTC.

The CDR3 DNA reads as TGTGCCAGTAGTATTAAAATAGGCGGCGGGAGAAGAAACAATGAGCAGTTCTTC. This encodes CASSIKIGGGRRNNEQFF. This chain uses TRBV19 with TRBJ2-1; TRBD2 matches at 7 bases. In germline, CDR1 is LNHDA, CDR2 SQIVND (reference sequence). This CDR3 has 18 amino acids. With 3 bases clipped from V and 5 bases from J, the junction kept 16 bases outside the gene matches.

This clone was recorded once. This chain joins TRBV9 and TRBJ2-1; TRBD2 agrees at 7 bases. Germline CDR1 and CDR2: SGDLS and YYNGEE. The V gene end was trimmed by 4 bases and the J gene end by 5 bases; junction bases not matched to a gene: 6. The CDR3 length is 14 residues. CDR3 nucleotides: TGTGCCAGCAGCCGGGGGGAGGCAAACAATGAGCAGTTCTTC. Translating it yields CASSRGEANNEQFF.